A single sample gave rise to the 15 T cell receptor beta chains below, sequenced in a study of Graves' ophthalmopathy and Graves' hyperthyroidism. The TCR beta CDR3 regions underwent amplification from RNA transcripts. HTBI primers primed a first-round RT-PCR, and a second-round multiplex PCR followed. Each CDR3 protein is one row after TCRdb ran MiXCR on the multiplex PCR reads. The sample consists of a few hundred thousand distinct CDR3 sequences, approximately 18% of them appearing once. Sequenced input: peripheral blood. All receptors come from an adult woman with stable Graves' hyperthyroidism.

Ten or more counts support this clonotype. J is TRBJ2-2 and V is TRBV20-1; TRBD1 aligns across 8 bases. CDR1 and CDR2 from the germline V gene are DFQATT and SNEGSKA (reference sequence). V lost 0 bases and J lost 4; bases outside the gene matches: 7. CDR3 length: 16 residues. The CDR3 loop is CSARDFHRGTTGELFF. CDR3 DNA sequence: TGCAGTGCTAGAGATTTCCACAGGGGGACCACCGGGGAGCTGTTTTTT.

There are many counts of this clonotype. The rearrangement links TRBV29-1 to TRBJ1-1; D is ambiguous. Germline-derived CDR1 and CDR2 are SQVTM and ANQGSEA. The CDR3 covers 15 residues. V was shortened by 4 bases and J by 2 bases, with 17 bases between the two germline ends. The DNA of the CDR3 is TGCAGCGTTGTTGACCAATTCTGGGGAAACACTGAAGCTTTCTTT. It translates to CSVVDQFWGNTEAFF. Combining the CDR3 with reference TRBV29-1 and TRBJ1-1 gives the whole variable domain SAVISQKPSRDICQRGTSLTIQCQVDSQVTMMFWYRQQPGQSLTLIATANQGSEATYESGFVIDKFPISRPNLTFSTLTVSNMSPEDSSIYLCSVVDQFWGNTEAFFGQGTRLTVV.

This clonotype was detected only a few times. The gene calls are TRBV18 and TRBJ2-7; tentatively, D is TRBD1 (5 bases). With 3 bases removed from V and 2 bases from J, the gap between germline ends came to 11 bases. Germline CDR1 KGHSH, CDR2 LQKENI. The CDR3 runs 14 residues. The CDR3 DNA follows: TGTGCCAGCTCACCCAGGGTGGATACCTACGAGCAGTACTTC. Its translation is CASSPRVDTYEQYF.

This clonotype came up many times. The rearrangement links TRBV28 to TRBJ2-2; D might be TRBD2 (5 bases). The CDR3 has 14 residues. Germline V CDR1 and CDR2: MDHEN, SYDVKM. Trimming left V 0 bases short and J 3 bases short, with 5 bases between. CDR3 in DNA: TGTGCCAGCAGTTTATGGGGAGACACCGGGGAGCTGTTTTTT. It translates to CASSLWGDTGELFF.

There are many counts of this clonotype. V gene TRBV7-2 combines with J gene TRBJ2-5, with TRBD2 identical over 8 bases. Losses at the gene ends were 1 base for V and 2 bases for J; bases not matched to a gene: 3. The CDR3 spans 15 residues. Germline assignment: CDR1 SGHTA and CDR2 FQGNSA. The CDR3 region is CASSLGPGGQETQYF. CDR3 DNA: TGTGCCAGCAGCTTAGGGCCGGGGGGGCAAGAGACCCAGTACTTC.

This clonotype was detected only a few times. At one boundary the junction diverges from the germline segment, which might be a read error. The chain employs TRBV20-1 and TRBJ2-5, with 9 bases that match TRBD2. CDR1 is DFQATT, CDR2 SNEGSKA, per germline (reference sequence). The CDR3 extends over 14 amino acids. CDR3 region: CSAYPGLAEETKYF. CDR3 sequence (DNA): TGCAGTGCTTATCCGGGACTAGCAGAAGAGACCAAGTACTTC.

Remarks on this clonotype: Given a much more abundant clone one base away, this may be a read error. The chain combines TRBV27 with TRBJ2-2, with 8 bases lining up with TRBD1. The CDR3 contains 17 residues. Per germline, CDR1 MNHEY and CDR2 SMNVEV (reference sequence). CDR3: CASSFGQGQDPTGELCF. CDR3 in DNA: TGTGCCAGCAGTTTCGGCCAGGGACAGGACCCGACCGGGGAGCTGTGTTTT.

This clonotype showed up many times. The genes are TRBV6-6 and TRBJ2-7; TRBD2 matches at 7 bases. The length of the CDR3 is 14 residues. The trim removed 10 bases at V and 2 bases at J, leaving 11 bases unmatched. The V gene's germline CDR1 is MNHNY and CDR2 SVGAGI (reference sequence). Here the CDR3 DNA reads TGTGCCACCTCCATCCTAGCGGATACCTACGAGCAGTACTTC. Translating gives CATSILADTYEQYF.

This clonotype has a handful of counts. The chain links TRBV4-2 to TRBJ1-6; weak D call: TRBD1 (6 bases). V dropped 1 base and J dropped 7 bases, with 11 bases sitting between them. Germline V CDR1 and CDR2: LGHNA, YNFKEQ. There are 15 residues in the CDR3. CDR3 residues: CASSQGGRRNSPLHF. In nucleotides, the CDR3 is TGTGCCAGCAGCCAAGGGGGGCGACGGAATTCACCCCTCCACTTT.

This clonotype was recorded only once. The V call is TRBV12-3 or TRBV12-4, the J call TRBJ1-1, with 11 bases identical to TRBD1. V was pared by 2 bases and J by 7 bases, with 15 bases of the junction left unmatched. The CDR3 is made up of 18 amino acids. The CDR3 region has the DNA TGTGCCAGCAGTTTACATCCCCCGGACAGGGGGCTTCGGGTTGAAGCTTTCTTT. Its translation is CASSLHPPDRGLRVEAFF.

The chain joins TRBV9 to TRBJ1-5; D is ambiguous. CDR3 length: 13 amino acids. Trimming removed 0 bases from V and 6 bases from J, with 7 bases in between. Germline assignment: CDR1 SGDLS and CDR2 YYNGEE. The CDR3 sequence: CASSVGFGQPQHF. The CDR3 DNA sequence: TGTGCCAGCAGCGTAGGCTTCGGTCAGCCCCAGCATTTT.

Many counts were recorded for this clonotype. The chain recombines TRBV28 with TRBJ1-1; no reliable D call. Trimming took 7 bases from V and 0 from J, leaving 9 bases between them. The germline V gene has CDR1 MDHEN and CDR2 SYDVKM. There are 13 residues in the CDR3. The CDR3 protein is CASIEGMNTEAFF. In DNA form, the CDR3 reads TGTGCCAGCATAGAGGGTATGAACACTGAAGCTTTCTTT.

This clonotype was found many times. This sequence joins TRBV6-5 and TRBJ1-6; unclear D gene. This CDR3 contains 14 residues. Trimming cost V 4 bases and J 7 bases, with 11 bases left between them. Germline assignment: CDR1 MNHEY and CDR2 SVGAGI. The CDR3 loop reads CASSSLQINSPLHF. The CDR3 DNA follows: TGTGCCAGCAGTTCCCTGCAGATCAATTCACCCCTCCACTTT.

This clonotype has at least ten counts. This chain connects TRBV20-1 to TRBJ1-5; the D gene is possibly TRBD1 (5 bases). The germline CDR1 and CDR2 sequences are DFQATT and SNEGSKA (reference sequence). Trimming left V 7 bases short and J 6 bases short, with 13 bases between. The CDR3 totals 12 residues. This CDR3 reads CSVGRGFQPQHF. The CDR3 DNA reads as TGCAGTGTGGGGAGGGGCTTTCAGCCCCAGCATTTT.

This clonotype showed up many times. This chain connects TRBV6-5 to TRBJ2-7; no definite D call. V lost 8 bases, J lost 2 bases, and 10 bases lay in between. From germline, CDR1 is MNHEY and CDR2 SVGAGI. CDR3 size: 12 residues. The CDR3 nucleotides read TGTGCCAGCCTTGGCTTTGCCTACGAGCAGTACTTC. Translated: CASLGFAYEQYF.